Sequencing of this T cell receptor (beta chain) was carried out in a study of blood T cell repertoires in COVID-19. A few counts support this clone. Some clones are missing from TCRdb's copy, which holds only in-frame ones; the method was immunoSEQ multiplex PCR. This table has around 60,000 clones, about 76% appearing once. The TCR was taken from a human donor in a cohort sampled during active COVID-19. Material for sequencing was peripheral blood.

CDR3 sequence reads: CASSYRENTIYF. CDR3 bases: TGTGCCAGCAGCTACAGGGAAAACACCATATATTTT. The V gene is TRBV7-2, the J gene TRBJ1-3, with D maybe TRBD1 (6 bases). The V end lost 4 bases, the J end lost 6 bases, and 7 bases lay between the germline ends. Germline V gene sequence: CDR1 SGHTA, CDR2 FQGNSA. The CDR3 consists of 12 residues.